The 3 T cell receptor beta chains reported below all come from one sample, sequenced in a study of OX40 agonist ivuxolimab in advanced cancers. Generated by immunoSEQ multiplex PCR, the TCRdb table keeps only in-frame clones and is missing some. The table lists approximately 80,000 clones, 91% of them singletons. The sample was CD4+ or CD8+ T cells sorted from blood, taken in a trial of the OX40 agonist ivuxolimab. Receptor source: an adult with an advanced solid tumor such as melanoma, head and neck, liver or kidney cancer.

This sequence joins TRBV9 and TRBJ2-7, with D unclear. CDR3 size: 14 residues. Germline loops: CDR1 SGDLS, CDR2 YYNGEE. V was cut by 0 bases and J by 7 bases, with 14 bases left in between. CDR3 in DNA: TGTGCCAGCAGCGTAGGGCCGGATCTGGGAGAGCAGTACTTC. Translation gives CASSVGPDLGEQYF.

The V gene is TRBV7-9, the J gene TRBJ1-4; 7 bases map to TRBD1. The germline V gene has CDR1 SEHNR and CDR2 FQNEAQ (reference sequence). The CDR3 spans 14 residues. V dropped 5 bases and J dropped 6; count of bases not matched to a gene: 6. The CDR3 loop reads CASSPWDSYEKLFF. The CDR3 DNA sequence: TGTGCCAGCAGCCCTTGGGACAGTTATGAAAAACTGTTTTTT. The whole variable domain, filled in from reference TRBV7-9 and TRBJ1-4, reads DTGVSQNPRHKITKRGQNVTFRCDPISEHNRLYWYRQTLGQGPEFLTYFQNEAQLEKSRLLSDRFSAERPKGSFSTLEIQRTEQGDSAMYLCASSPWDSYEKLFFGSGTQLSVL.

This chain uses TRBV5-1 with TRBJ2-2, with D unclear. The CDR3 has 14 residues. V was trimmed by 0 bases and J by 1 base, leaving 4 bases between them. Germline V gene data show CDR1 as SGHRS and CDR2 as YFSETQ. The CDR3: CASSLEGNTGELFF. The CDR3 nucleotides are TGCGCCAGCAGCTTGGAGGGGAACACCGGGGAGCTGTTTTTT. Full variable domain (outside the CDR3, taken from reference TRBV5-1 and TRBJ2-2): KAGVTQTPRYLIKTRGQQVTLSCSPISGHRSVSWYQQTPGQGLQFLFEYFSETQRNKGNFPGRFSGRQFSNSRSEMNVSTLELGDSALYLCASSLEGNTGELFFGEGSRLTVL.